This T cell receptor (beta chain) is from a study of CD8 T cells in ankylosing spondylitis. Study-level findings and limits: Reported data indicate significant enrichment of disease-linked clones within matched ankylosing spondylitis synovial fluid. Clones linked to the disease showed a CD8+ phenotype. They occurred at relatively low frequencies in peripheral blood. Within ankylosing spondylitis blood, a TCR beta motif made up of fewer than ten highly homologous variants appeared to be characteristic.

Germline lookup yields CDR1 ENHRY and CDR2 SYGVKD. Trimming stripped 6 bases from V and 5 bases from J, with 11 bases between. The CDR3 length is 14 residues. In the case of this clonotype: The antigen is undetermined.

TCRdb recomputed calls from the 5' RACE reads with MiXCR, one row per CDR3 protein. In the table there are hundreds of thousands of distinct CDR3 sequences, roughly 32% of which are singletons. Material: blood, either unsorted or a sorted T cell fraction (not recorded which). This chain connects TRBV10-3 to TRBJ1-6; weak D call: TRBD1 (6 bases). This TCR came from a male donor with ankylosing spondylitis or in good health (not recorded which). Here the CDR3 reads CAISRQADNSPLHF. Written as DNA, the CDR3 is TGTGCCATCAGCAGACAGGCCGATAATTCACCCCTCCACTTT.